The 7 T cell receptor beta chains listed next were all sequenced from one sample in a study. TCRdb ran MiXCR on the 5' RACE reads and lists one entry per CDR3 protein. The sample lists roughly 40,000 distinct CDR3 sequences; approximately 17% were seen once. The material sequenced was naive CD4+ T cells sorted from a lymph node. Subset described: naive CD4+ T cells, CD4+CD45RA+CD25-. All receptors derive from a female donor with breast cancer.

As concerns this clonotype: The junction departs from the called germline gene at one end, perhaps through a read error. This sequence joins TRBV5-1 and TRBJ2-3; the D gene is possibly TRBD1 (5 bases). Germline V lookup: CDR1 SGHRS, CDR2 YFSETQ. The CDR3 runs to 15 residues. The CDR3 sequence: CASGLAQGEADTQYF. The CDR3 DNA follows: TGCGCCAGCGGCTTGGCTCAGGGTGAGGCGGATACGCAGTATTTT.

The chain recombines TRBV5-1 with TRBJ2-7; 11 bases line up with TRBD1. Trimming cost V 0 bases and J 7 bases; bases outside gene matches: 6. Per the germline V gene, CDR1 is SGHRS and CDR2 is YFSETQ. CDR3 size: 15 residues. The CDR3 DNA sequence: TGCGCCAGCAGCTTGGATGGACAGGGGGCCCGGGAGCAGTACGTC. It encodes CASSLDGQGAREQYV.

This clonotype was detected ten times or more. CDR3 sequence reads: CASSKGSNYGYTF. CDR3 DNA sequence: TGTGCCAGCAGCAAGGGGTCCAACTATGGCTACACCTTC. The chain combines TRBV7-2 with TRBJ1-2, with D possibly being TRBD1 (5 bases). Germline CDR1 SGHTA, CDR2 FQGNSA. V was shortened by 5 bases and J by 2 bases, with 9 bases between the two germline ends. The CDR3 length is 13 residues.

This clonotype came up many times. This chain links TRBV6-5 with TRBJ2-7; no reliable D call. The CDR3 totals 14 residues. Trimming pared 2 bases from V and 6 bases from J, leaving 14 bases between. Germline loops: CDR1 MNHEY, CDR2 SVGAGI. As DNA, the CDR3 is TGTGCCAGCAGTTACCGTCAGGACGGGTTCGAGCAGTACTTC. Encoded protein: CASSYRQDGFEQYF.

This clonotype appeared a few times. This chain joins TRBV20-1 and TRBJ2-7, with D hard to call. Trimming removed 1 base at V and 4 bases at J, with 11 bases between. The germline V gene has CDR1 DFQATT and CDR2 SNEGSKA (reference sequence). This CDR3 contains 13 residues. This CDR3 reads CSARVDNGYEQYF. The CDR3 DNA reads TGCAGTGCTAGAGTAGATAACGGATACGAGCAGTACTTC.

Ten or more counts support this clonotype. The chain combines TRBV20-1 with TRBJ2-7; D not resolved. Germline assignment: CDR1 DFQATT and CDR2 SNEGSKA (reference sequence). This CDR3 comprises 14 residues. Trimming cost V 4 bases and J 1 base, with 14 bases left between them. The CDR3 protein is CSAKFFSRSYEQYF. As DNA, the CDR3 is TGCAGTGCTAAATTCTTCTCCAGGTCCTACGAGCAGTACTTC.

This clonotype was picked up a small number of times. This rearrangement joins TRBV20-1 to TRBJ2-1, with 13 bases lining up with TRBD2. This CDR3 spans 14 amino acids. V gave up 3 bases and J gave up 8 bases; unmatched junction bases: 4. Germline CDR1 reads DFQATT; CDR2 reads SNEGSKA (reference sequence). DNA for the CDR3: TGCAGTGCTAGGGGACTAGCGGGAACGGATGAGCAGTTCTTC. Translating gives CSARGLAGTDEQFF.